This T cell receptor (beta chain) was sequenced for a study of T cell responses to AZD1222 COVID-19 vaccine. The CDR3 is 15 amino acids. Germline lookup yields CDR1 ENHRY and CDR2 SYGVKD. V lost 4 bases, J lost 5 bases, and 15 bases lay in between. Findings of the study overall: White British donors predominated, females outnumbered males, and clonal diversity was possibly underestimated.

Clones were read by immunoSEQ multiplex PCR, and TCRdb kept only the in-frame ones, dropping some. This table holds 150,000 to 160,000 clones, 75% to 90% found once. Notes on this clone: Its matching antigen is unknown.

The origin of this receptor is an adult who received the AZD1222 COVID-19 vaccine. The chain has TRBV10-3 and TRBJ2-1; D not resolved. The material was peripheral blood, obtained 28 days after the second AZD1222 dose. The CDR3 DNA reads as TGTGCCATCAGTGGAGACAACCAATGGGACAATGAGCAGTTCTTC. Translating it yields CAISGDNQWDNEQFF.